This T cell receptor (beta chain) is drawn from a study of blood T cell repertoires in COVID-19. Study as a whole: Whether acute or convalescent, the COVID-19 samples came from the United States, Italy and Spain. Sample material is recorded as cDNA or gDNA derived from T cells, B-cell-depleted T cells, or PBMCs.

CDR3 length: 10 residues. V lost 6 bases and J 10 bases, leaving 12 bases between the germline ends. Per germline, CDR1 DFQATT and CDR2 SNEGSKA (reference sequence). Original methodology: Amplification with reference gene primers provided the estimates of nucleated cell counts. Produced via immunoSEQ multiplex PCR; TCRdb's table is partial and in-frame only. Clonal size and the V and J genes are those of that table, whereas D and trimming came from the DNA. The sample has about 100,000 clones; roughly nine tenths are singletons. The chain carries TRBV20-1 and TRBJ1-1, with D possibly being TRBD1 (6 bases). The sequence came from a human donor in a cohort sampled during active COVID-19. Sequencing was performed on peripheral blood. The CDR3 loop is CSAAEGVAFF. The CDR3 DNA is TGCAGTGCAGCAGAGGGGGTAGCTTTCTTT.